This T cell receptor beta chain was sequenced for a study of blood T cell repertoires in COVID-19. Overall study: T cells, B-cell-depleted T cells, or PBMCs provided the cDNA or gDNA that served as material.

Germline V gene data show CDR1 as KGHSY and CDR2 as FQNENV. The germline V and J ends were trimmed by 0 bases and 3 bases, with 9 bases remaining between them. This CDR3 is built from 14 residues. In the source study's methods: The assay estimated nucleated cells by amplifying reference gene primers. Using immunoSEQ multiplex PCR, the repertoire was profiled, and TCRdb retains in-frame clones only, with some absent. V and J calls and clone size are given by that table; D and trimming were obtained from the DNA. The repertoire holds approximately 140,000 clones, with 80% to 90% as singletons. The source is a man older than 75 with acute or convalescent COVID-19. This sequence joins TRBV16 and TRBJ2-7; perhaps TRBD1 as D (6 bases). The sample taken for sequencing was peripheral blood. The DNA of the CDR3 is TGTGCCAGCAGCCAATCATCACAGGGCTACGAGCAGTACTTC. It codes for CASSQSSQGYEQYF.